This T cell receptor beta chain was recovered during a study of OX40 agonist ivuxolimab in advanced cancers. The overall study: With ivuxolimab, an agonistic anti-OX40 (CD134) antibody, patients were treated. Findings and caveats of the study: Doses of 0.1 to 3.0 mg/kg were accompanied by clonal expansion of CD4+ and CD8+ blood T cells by week 6. There were also nonresponders showing low normalized T-cell clonal expansion. There were, on average, more expanded clones in CD8+ T cells than in CD4+.

TCRdb keeps only in-frame clones here, not all; method: immunoSEQ multiplex PCR. Among over 50,000 clones listed, more than 85% were seen once. Germline loops: CDR1 SGDLS, CDR2 YYNGEE. J was trimmed by 4 bases and V by 4 bases; bases with no gene match: 10. The CDR3 runs 15 residues. Comments on this clone: Its antigen is currently unknown.

The chain couples TRBV9 to TRBJ2-7, with 8 bases identical to TRBD2. The source of this sequence is an adult with an advanced solid tumor such as melanoma, head and neck, liver or kidney cancer. The sample consisted of CD4+ or CD8+ T cells sorted from blood, taken in a trial of the OX40 agonist ivuxolimab. CDR3 residues: CASSRDSSGRYEQYF. The CDR3 bases are TGTGCCAGCAGCCGTGACTCCAGCGGGAGATACGAGCAGTACTTC.